This record looks at one T cell receptor (beta chain) sequence and its context. Its antigen is undetermined. Sequenced by immunoSEQ multiplex PCR; TCRdb stores in-frame clones only, minus some. This table has thousands of clones, around 65% appearing once. Both intraepithelial and lamina propria lymphocytes were released by processing graft tissue. The data were obtained in a study of graft-versus-host responses after intestinal transplantation. The wider study: Recipients underwent multivisceral, liver-intestinal, or isolated intestinal transplants. The study, taken as a whole, reports: High graft-versus-host to host-versus-graft clonal ratios were found in allografts of patients who had graft-donor T cell macrochimerism.

Trimming removed 0 bases from V and 5 bases from J; junction bases left unmatched: 4. The germline V gene has CDR1 SGHRS and CDR2 YFSETQ. CDR3 length: 15 amino acids. The TCR originated in a human patient who received an intestinal transplant, so some T cells may come from the graft donor. The sequencing used ileum tissue, collected roughly 50 days after transplant. The rearrangement links TRBV5-1 to TRBJ2-7; 11 positions match TRBD2. The CDR3 sequence is CASSLGGTSGHEQYV. The DNA for the CDR3 is TGCGCCAGCAGCTTGGGTGGGACTAGCGGTCACGAGCAGTACGTC.